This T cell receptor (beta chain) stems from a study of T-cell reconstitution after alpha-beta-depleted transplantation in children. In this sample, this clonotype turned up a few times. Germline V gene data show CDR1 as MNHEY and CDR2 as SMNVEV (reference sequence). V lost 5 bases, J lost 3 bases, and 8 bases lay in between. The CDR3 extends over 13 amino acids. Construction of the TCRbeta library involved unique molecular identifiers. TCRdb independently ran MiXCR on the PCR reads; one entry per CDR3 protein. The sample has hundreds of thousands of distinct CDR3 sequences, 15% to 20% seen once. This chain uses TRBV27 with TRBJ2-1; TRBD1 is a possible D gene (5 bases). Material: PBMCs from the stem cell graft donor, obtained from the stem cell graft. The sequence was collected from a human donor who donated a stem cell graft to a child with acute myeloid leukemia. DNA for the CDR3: TGTGCCAGCAGTCAGACAGTCTACAATGAGCAGTTCTTC. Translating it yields CASSQTVYNEQFF.